The entry below describes one T cell receptor (beta chain). There is no known antigen for this receptor. One base away there is no much larger clone; base qualities are not given. The cohort was made up of around 720 healthy bone marrow donors. At the time of sampling, every cohort member was nominally healthy, though immune exposures that went unrecorded were likely present. The donor was CMV seropositive and was included in the group of 250 to 300 seropositive cohort members. A peripheral blood sample was collected from each donor, and TCR beta sequencing was performed on peripheral blood mononuclear cells. The Qiagen DNeasy Blood Extraction Kit was used to extract genomic DNA from the blood cell samples. The CDR3 numbers 12 residues from cysteine through phenylalanine. CDR3 DNA only is kept here, 36 bases in frame from base 1. Taken from the germline V gene, the CDR1 and CDR2 loops are SGHDT and YYEEEE.

This entry comes from a study of cytomegalovirus exposure and HLA in healthy donors (dated by TCRdb to 2016 to 2017). As for the study more broadly: In an earlier analysis of under 600 of the donors, around 300 Gb of sequence data and about 110 million unique TCR beta sequences from some 170 million T cells were reported. Approximately 310 gigabases of sequencing data and 70 million to 100 million unique TCR sequences were included in an early release covering roughly 600 HLA-typed donors. Of the approximately 400 genotyped donors, 65% to 90% were placed in the genetic ancestry cluster associated with self-reported Caucasian donors. The study aimed to test whether cataloging public T cell receptors could reveal signatures of past pathogen exposure. The study profiled the T cell repertoires of some 610 subjects by immunosequencing and related them to cytomegalovirus serostatus. Besides the first cohort of 666 subjects, a separate validation cohort made up of 120 different subjects was used. High-throughput TCR immunosequencing, statistical association of individual TCRs with disease status, and machine learning were combined to predict cytomegalovirus infection status. To study patterns of TCR occurrence, a later analysis re-analyzed previously published TCR beta repertoires from around 700 donors and added high-resolution HLA genotyping. Rather than using new phenotypic data, the later analysis identified candidate immune exposures from TCR beta sequences and from how often those sequences occurred across donors. In an earlier analysis of roughly 600 of the donors, high-throughput TCR beta sequencing was used to judge whether each TCR beta V gene segment behaved as functional or pseudogenic. Donor age, sex, ethnicity and CMV serostatus were compiled together with the repertoire data. A later genetic analysis used genome-wide SNP genotypes for about 55% of the 666 donors, treating that subset as a discovery cohort. All discovery cohort repertoires had been generated using a single sequencing platform. HLA typing covered class I and class II loci at four-digit resolution. The number of typed donors differed by locus: about 620-640 for A, B, C, DRB1 and DQB1; 522 for DQA1; 606 for DPA1; and 450 to 480 for DPB1. Because of strong linkage in the cohort, roughly five DR-DQ haplotypes were treated as single units for association and clustering. On average, about 200,000 unique TCR beta nucleotide sequences were sequenced per donor among 350 to 400 genotyped donors of the cohort, with roughly a sixth of those sequences being non-productive. What the study reported, not specific to this receptor: CMV serostatus was the only immune exposure information available for the cohort. The cohort was sequenced for TCR beta chains only, and without alpha or paired-chain data the features that could be detected were limited. Broadly in line with IMGT annotations, most TCR beta V segments showed up in productive rearrangements about 90% or about 30% of the time in an earlier analysis of several hundred of the donors. Some IMGT-functional V segments, including TRBV6-2 and TRBV6-3, could not be told apart with the 87-base-pair reads, so those segments were excluded. A further reported finding was that TCR beta sequences accurately predicted the HLA-A and HLA-B alleles for most subjects in the first cohort. In a later analysis, TCR association rates were found to vary across HLA loci, with the most associated TCRs seen for DRB1 alleles and the fewest for HLA-C alleles. The sequencing pipeline was judged likely to have produced a cluster of highly shared sequence variants as a technical artifact. V-gene and J-gene trimming of TCR beta chains was associated with a missense DCLRE1C variant in a later genetic analysis, and the association was replicated in an independent cohort. Most TCR sequences were observed very rarely across donors, whereas some public TCRs were present in many individuals. In a later genetic analysis, fewer N-insertions in productive TCRs were reported among donors in an Asian-associated ancestry cluster than the roughly 700-donor mean. The earlier analysis of fewer than 750 of the donors excluded some 15 rarely observed V segments, including chromosome 9 orphons, because counts were too low. A few of the identified cytomegalovirus-associated TCR beta chains were confirmed in vitro to be specific for cytomegalovirus antigens. The classifier was reported to diagnose cytomegalovirus status with high specificity and sensitivity in both the original cohort and the validation cohort. A total of 164 TCR beta chains were listed by the study as associated with cytomegalovirus. A later analysis reported that several top co-occurrence clusters appeared linked to parvovirus B19, influenza, CMV and Epstein-Barr virus. A later analysis found that most CMV-associated TCR beta chains appeared HLA-restricted, with HLA associations seemingly driven largely by CMV exposure. The authors suggested that the approach could potentially be extended to other disease states and immunological phenotypes. A later analysis associated about 18,000 TCR beta sequences with specific HLA alleles at a false discovery rate of 0.05. Because some donors lacked HLA typing at each locus, the association tests relied only on the typed subset. The presence/absence analyses assumed that sequencing depth was roughly uniform across donors, and that assumption may not be true. Correlated functional status among segregating V segments might reflect linkage disequilibrium, but an unknown experimental factor could not be ruled out. When HLA alleles, especially DR and DQ, strongly co-occurred, TCR associations were difficult to assign to individual alleles. A later analysis found that HLA-associated TCR beta chains were more clonally expanded and had lower generation probabilities than equally common non-associated chains.

Libraries were made using the immunoSEQ multiplex PCR assay. For the multiplex PCR, a mixture combining 60 forward primers for TCR Vbeta segments and 13 reverse primers for TCR Jbeta segments was used. Amplification of the CDR3 region of rearranged TCR beta genes was performed with a multiplex PCR assay on genomic DNA. The Illumina HiSeq System was used to sequence the amplified TCR beta libraries as 87-base-pair reads. The paper's processing steps were these. A later analysis counted about 80 million unique TCR beta chains across the approximately 700 repertoires, and about 10 million of these chains were shared by at least two donors. Raw reads were error-corrected and collapsed into unique sequences with a nearest-neighbor algorithm that merged closely related sequences to remove PCR and sequencing errors. CDR3 sequences were aligned to IMGT reference sequences to assign V, D and J gene segments. For a sequence to be retained, a match of at least six nucleotides was required to both a V gene segment and a J gene segment. Rearrangements were called productive when the CDR3 lacked stop codons and stayed in frame with V and J; all others were non-productive. CDR3 was defined according to IMGT convention as the region running from the second conserved V-encoded cysteine to the conserved J-encoded phenylalanine. The earlier analysis of about 610 of the donors excluded any sequence lacking an unambiguous match to a single V gene segment. An earlier analysis of over 450 of the donors classified V segments as functional when productive rearrangements were above 56.7% and as segregating when the standard deviation between donors was above 5%. A statistical classification framework was developed to diagnose cytomegalovirus status using the catalog of TCR beta chain sequences. In a later analysis, V and J genes were assigned by comparing TCR nucleotide sequences against IMGT/GENE-DB human TR gene sequences. The TCRdist pipeline was used in a later analysis to assign CDR3 sequences and most-parsimonious VDJ recombination scenarios. In a later analysis, each TCR beta chain was defined by its CDR3 amino acid sequence together with its V-gene family, and reads without a unique V-gene family were excluded. In a later analysis, a few hundred highly shared, low-generation-probability nucleotide sequences were removed to address suspected cross-contamination and a sequencing artifact. A later analysis calculated a clonal expansion index for each public chain from normalized within-repertoire ranks of inferred template counts. In a later analysis, generation probabilities were computed with a VDJ recombination model fitted to out-of-frame rearrangements, and the resulting probabilities were checked against IGoR. In a later analysis, hypergeometric tests were used to score TCR-TCR, TCR-HLA and TCR-CMV co-occurrence, with a repertoire-size bias correction applied to TCR pairs. To estimate false discovery rates, a later analysis permuted the HLA or CMV assignments 20 times. A later analysis grouped co-occurring TCRs with DBSCAN, adding TCRdist sequence similarity when clustering within HLA-allele-positive subsets. Repertoires with fewer than 30,000 or more than 120,000 public chains were left out of co-occurrence clustering, as were about 5 repertoires with anomalous nucleotide sharing. Entries here come from immuneACCESS through TCRdb and include only in-frame sequences with V and J called. Some clones fail to appear in such tables; in the studies checked, an unresolved V gene covers under half of the shortfall, and the cause of the remainder is unknown. The V and J calls and clone size come from that table; D and trimming were worked out from the DNA. The sample includes about 160,000 clones, with over 75% observed a single time. Of the sample, around 0.96% is held by the ten largest clones.

Sequencing was done on a sample of PBMCs. The clonotype originates from a woman aged 45-65 years in good health and CMV-seropositive. This chain is built from TRBV5-6 and TRBJ2-5; the D gene lacks a confident call. The end of the DNA fits TRBJ2-7 better, so the J call may be wrong. The CDR3 is CASSWSSYEQYF. The DNA sequence is TGTGCCAGCAGCTGGAGCTCCTACGAGCAGTACTTC.